This TCR beta chain was profiled in a study of radiation and T cells in renal cell carcinoma. Whole-study context: Nephrectomy followed 15 Gy stereotactic body radiation by 4 weeks. Study-wide results and limits: In blood, top tumor clones expanded by 2 weeks, shrinking by 4.

Documented time point: blood 2 weeks post-SBRT. The treatment here: 15 Gy SBRT to primary tumor, nephrectomy 4 weeks later. Assay used: immunoSEQ multiplex PCR; TCRdb lists only in-frame clones, some missing. Found here are about 130,000 clones, 85% to 90% of them singletons; the top ten hold about 5.6%. This CDR3 contains 15 residues. Trimming stripped 6 bases from V and 4 bases from J, with 21 bases between. Per the germline V gene, CDR1 is SQVTM and CDR2 is ANQGSEA. Regarding this clone: What it recognizes is unknown.

J is TRBJ2-5 and V is TRBV29-1; D is possibly TRBD1 (6 bases). The sequencing used blood, collected from a patient whose treatment included radiotherapy and nephrectomy. The clonotype was recovered from a woman in her 70s with renal cell carcinoma. CDR3 DNA: TGCAGCGTGGACGGGGAGAGTACAGGGAGAGAGACCCAGTACTTC. Translated, it gives CSVDGESTGRETQYF.